These 26 T cell receptor beta chains came from one sample sequenced in a study of T cell repertoires in cytomegalovirus infection. TCRdb itself ran the reads through MiXCR, one entry per CDR3 protein. This table has under 500,000 distinct CDR3 sequences, approximately 40% appearing once. Their antigens remain unidentified. The sequenced sample was cultured PBMCs, obtained from culture after CMV antigen stimulation. These receptors all come from a human donor in good health (CMV status not recorded). Some clones in this sample may be carry-over from other donors' samples.

This clonotype was seen only a few times. CDR3 sequence: CASSKDHQLTGGELFF. The CDR3 DNA is TGTGCCAGTAGTAAAGACCACCAATTAACGGGCGGGGAGCTGTTTTTT. The chain recombines TRBV19 with TRBJ2-2; D not resolved. The V and J ends lost 4 bases and 7 bases respectively, with 19 bases between them. Germline V gene data show CDR1 as LNHDA and CDR2 as SQIVND (reference sequence). The CDR3 extends over 16 amino acids.

The chain carries TRBV20-1 and TRBJ2-3; 11 nucleotides line up with TRBD2. The V gene end was trimmed by 6 bases and the J gene end by 4 bases; junction bases not matched to a gene: 12. The V gene's germline CDR1 is DFQATT and CDR2 SNEGSKA (reference sequence). The CDR3 runs 16 residues. CDR3 in amino acids: CSAQSGSGRAADTQYF. In nucleotides, the CDR3 is TGCAGTGCCCAAAGTGGTAGCGGGAGGGCCGCAGATACGCAGTATTTT.

This clonotype was seen only once. This chain connects TRBV18 to TRBJ1-3; D is perhaps TRBD1 (6 bases). The CDR3 runs 18 residues. Trimming shortened V by 2 bases and J by 2 bases, and 19 bases separated the two germline ends. The germline V gene has CDR1 KGHSH and CDR2 LQKENI. The CDR3 DNA reads TGTGCCAGCTCACCAGTCATGTTTACTGCAGGGGCTGGAAACACCATATATTTT. Translating it yields CASSPVMFTAGAGNTIYF.

This sequence joins TRBV30 and TRBJ1-2; TRBD1 might be the D (6 bases). V lost 6 bases, J lost 7 bases, and 15 bases lay in between. The CDR3 contains 12 residues. Germline V lookup: CDR1 GTSNPN, CDR2 SVGIG (reference sequence). CDR3 nucleotides: TGTGCCTGTAACGGGCCAGGGGTTGGCTACACCTTC. Translated, it gives CACNGPGVGYTF.

This sequence joins TRBV19 and TRBJ2-1, with TRBD2 matching over 11 bases. The CDR3 length is 16 residues. Trimming cost V 10 bases and J 8 bases; bases outside gene matches: 16. Germline assignment: CDR1 LNHDA and CDR2 SQIVND (reference sequence). CDR3 region: CATRLPPGLAADEQFF. The CDR3 DNA reads TGTGCCACCCGACTACCTCCGGGACTAGCGGCCGATGAGCAGTTCTTC.

The J gene is TRBJ2-7, the V gene TRBV7-2; the D gene could be TRBD1 or TRBD2 (5 bases each). Trimming took off 5 bases at V and 11 bases at J, with 25 bases between the two ends. The CDR3 loop spans 15 amino acids. Germline loops: CDR1 SGHTA, CDR2 FQGNSA. The CDR3 DNA follows: TGTGCCAGCAGCCTAACCCCTGGGCAGGGACGAGATAAGTACTTC. Residues: CASSLTPGQGRDKYF.

This clonotype was seen only a few times. The chain is built from TRBV7-6 and TRBJ2-2; D gene ambiguous. CDR3 length: 13 residues. Germline V gene sequence: CDR1 SGHVS, CDR2 FNYEAQ. V lost 4 bases and J lost 2, with 5 bases in between. CDR3 in amino acids: CASSYSNTGELFF. The CDR3 coding sequence is TGTGCCAGCAGCTACAGCAACACCGGGGAGCTGTTTTTT.

V usage is TRBV6-5 and J usage is TRBJ2-3; TRBD2 is a possible D gene (6 bases). With 6 bases removed from V and 6 bases from J, the gap between germline ends came to 19 bases. Germline CDR1 is MNHEY and CDR2 is SVGAGI. CDR3 length: 15 residues. CDR3 DNA: TGTGCCAGCAGATCGAAGAGCGGGTTTTCTGATACGCAGTATTTT. Its protein is CASRSKSGFSDTQYF.

This clonotype has a handful of counts. V usage is TRBV7-6 and J usage is TRBJ2-1, with TRBD2 matching over 7 bases. This CDR3 is 13 amino acids long. The germline V gene encodes CDR1 SGHVS and CDR2 FNYEAQ. V dropped 2 bases and J dropped 6; count of bases not matched to a gene: 1. The DNA of the CDR3 is TGTGCCAGCAGCTTACGACTAGCCAATGAGCAGTTCTTC. Amino acids: CASSLRLANEQFF.

This clonotype was seen ten or more times. The chain recombines TRBV7-2 with TRBJ1-2, with TRBD1 matching over 9 bases. Germline-derived CDR1 and CDR2 are SGHTA and FQGNSA. CDR3 size: 20 residues. The V segment lost 4 bases and the J segment 5 bases; nucleotides outside the gene matches: 23. In DNA form, the CDR3 reads TGTGCCAGCAGCTCGACCAAAGAAATTCTCCGGGACAGGGTCGGTTATGGCTACACCTTC. It codes for CASSSTKEILRDRVGYGYTF.

This rearrangement joins TRBV20-1 to TRBJ1-2; no reliable D call. V shed 3 bases and J shed 4 bases, with 24 bases lying between them. CDR3 size: 17 residues. From germline, CDR1 is DFQATT and CDR2 SNEGSKA (reference sequence). The CDR3: CSASVPFHLENRYGYTF. The DNA of the CDR3 is TGCAGTGCTAGTGTCCCCTTTCACTTAGAAAACCGCTATGGCTACACCTTC.

V usage is TRBV7-2 and J usage is TRBJ2-1; TRBD2 matches at 7 bases. CDR3 length equals 17 residues. CDR1 SGHTA and CDR2 FQGNSA come from the germline V gene. V shed 7 bases and J 0 bases; nucleotides not matched to a gene: 12. The CDR3 loop reads CASIQGPGTTSYNEQFF. Here the CDR3 DNA reads TGTGCCAGCATCCAAGGGCCGGGGACTACCTCCTACAATGAGCAGTTCTTC. Full variable domain (outside the CDR3, taken from reference TRBV7-2 and TRBJ2-1): GAGVSQSPSNKVTEKGKDVELRCDPISGHTALYWYRQSLGQGLEFLIYFQGNSAPDKSGLPSDRFSAERTGGSVSTLTIQRTQQEDSAVYLCASIQGPGTTSYNEQFFGPGTRLTVL.

In DNA form, the CDR3 reads TGTGCCAGCAGTGAGGGGACGATCTACAATGAGCAGTTCTTC. Translating it yields CASSEGTIYNEQFF. The rearrangement links TRBV2 to TRBJ2-1, with D perhaps given as TRBD1 or TRBD2 (5 bases each). The CDR3 loop spans 14 amino acids. The V end lost 3 bases, the J end lost 3 bases, and 9 bases lay between the germline ends. In germline, CDR1 is SNHLY, CDR2 FYNNEI.

The V gene is TRBV20-1, the J gene TRBJ2-7; tentative D call: TRBD2 (5 bases). CDR1 and CDR2 (germline): DFQATT, SNEGSKA (reference sequence). Deletions cut 3 bases from V and 5 bases from J, with 11 bases between. The CDR3 has 12 residues. The CDR3 coding sequence is TGCAGTGCTAGGATCTCCGGGGACGAGCAGTACTTC. Translating gives CSARISGDEQYF.

This clonotype has just a few counts. This chain uses TRBV7-8 with TRBJ2-5, with D unclear. This CDR3 is 15 amino acids long. In germline, CDR1 is SGHVS, CDR2 FQNEAQ. V lost 2 bases and J lost 4, with 14 bases in between. CDR3 sequence (DNA): TGTGCCAGCAGCTTACGAAGGACCAGACGAGAGACCCAGTACTTC. Translation: CASSLRRTRRETQYF.

The chain joins TRBV5-1 to TRBJ2-5, with a tentative D call TRBD2 (7 bases). The CDR3 covers 18 residues. Trimming pared 0 bases from V and 1 base from J, leaving 19 bases between. From germline, CDR1 is SGHRS and CDR2 YFSETQ. CDR3 in amino acids: CASSLVGGASGSQETQYF. The DNA for the CDR3 is TGCGCCAGCAGCTTGGTAGGGGGGGCTAGCGGCAGCCAAGAGACCCAGTACTTC.

This clonotype was picked up many times. The V gene is TRBV7-8, the J gene TRBJ2-2, with D perhaps being TRBD1 or TRBD2 (7 bases each). Germline values: CDR1 SGHVS, CDR2 FQNEAQ. V shed 0 bases and J shed 8 bases, with 19 bases lying between them. This CDR3 has 17 amino acids. The CDR3 protein is CASSLARGSGGRGELFF. CDR3 bases: TGTGCCAGCAGCTTAGCCAGGGGGTCGGGAGGAAGAGGGGAGCTGTTTTTT.

This clonotype showed up just a few times. V usage is TRBV5-4 and J usage is TRBJ2-7; TRBD2 matches 11 bases. The CDR3 runs to 17 residues. The germline CDR1 and CDR2 sequences are SGHNT and YYREEE (reference sequence). V was clipped by 0 bases and J by 7 bases; unmatched bases: 12. CDR3 amino acids: CASSLVILAGVSGEQYF. The CDR3 DNA reads TGTGCCAGCAGCTTGGTTATACTAGCGGGAGTATCGGGGGAGCAGTACTTC.

This clonotype appeared a few times. This sequence joins TRBV6-1 and TRBJ1-4, with D unclear. The CDR3 runs 12 residues. V lost 6 bases, J lost 8 bases, and 10 bases lay in between. Germline loops: CDR1 MNHNS, CDR2 SASEGT. Written as DNA, the CDR3 is TGTGCCAGCAGATCAGACGGGGAAAAACTGTTTTTT. Residues: CASRSDGEKLFF.

The chain couples TRBV12-3 or TRBV12-4 to TRBJ1-1; tentative D call: TRBD1 (6 bases). This CDR3 comprises 14 residues. V lost 8 bases and J lost 3, with 16 bases in between. The CDR3 reads CASSYRDPDTEAFF. The CDR3 bases are TGTGCCAGCTCATACAGGGATCCGGACACTGAAGCTTTCTTT.

Details on this clonotype: Mismatch with germline at one junction end may stem from a read error. This chain joins TRBV4-1 and TRBJ2-7; no clear D gene. Germline V CDR1 and CDR2: MGHRA, YSYEKL. The CDR3 loop spans 13 amino acids. The CDR3 region is CASSLDPFSEQYF. DNA for the CDR3: TGTGCCAGCAGCCTGGACCCATTTTCCGAGCAGTACTTC.

The V and J genes are TRBV6-2 or TRBV6-3 and TRBJ2-1; no clear D. Germline-derived CDR1 and CDR2 are MNHEY and SVGEGT. The CDR3 covers 14 residues. With 6 bases removed from V and 2 bases from J, the gap between germline ends came to 11 bases. The CDR3 sequence is CASRPTDAYNEQFF. As DNA, the CDR3 is TGTGCCAGCAGGCCCACTGACGCCTACAATGAGCAGTTCTTC.

The chain combines TRBV3-1 with TRBJ2-6; 7 nucleotides match TRBD1. The junction had 10 bases not matched to a gene; V was cut back by 5 bases and J by 0 bases. Germline values: CDR1 LGHDT, CDR2 YNNKEL (reference sequence). The CDR3 sequence is 18 residues long. The CDR3 bases are TGTGCCAGCAGCGGGGACAGAAGAACCTACTCTGGGGCCAACGTCCTGACTTTC. Residues: CASSGDRRTYSGANVLTF.

This clonotype has more than one count but fewer than ten. This rearrangement joins TRBV7-2 to TRBJ2-5; D perhaps matches TRBD1 (6 bases). The germline CDR1 and CDR2 sequences are SGHTA and FQGNSA. The V end lost 0 bases, the J end lost 5 bases, and 16 bases lay between the germline ends. The length of the CDR3 is 16 residues. In DNA form, the CDR3 reads TGTGCCAGCAGCTTAGCGGCCCTTGGGGGCGTTGAGACCCAGTACTTC. This sequence encodes CASSLAALGGVETQYF.

V usage is TRBV14 and J usage is TRBJ1-6; 9 bases line up with TRBD1. There are 16 residues in the CDR3. Trimming cost V 6 bases and J 4 bases; bases outside gene matches: 7. Germline V CDR1 and CDR2: SGHDN, FVKESK. The CDR3 DNA sequence: TGTGCCAGCAGGCGACGGACAGGGGCATATAATTCACCCCTCCACTTT. Amino acid sequence: CASRRRTGAYNSPLHF.

V is TRBV28 and J is TRBJ1-5, with a possible D match to TRBD1 (5 bases). The germline gives CDR1 MDHEN, CDR2 SYDVKM. V was pared by 5 bases and J by 0 bases, with 14 bases between. The CDR3 covers 16 residues. CDR3 nucleotide sequence: TGTGCCAGCAGTACATCAGGGAGATATAGCAATCAGCCCCAGCATTTT. Encoded protein: CASSTSGRYSNQPQHF.